Each of the 25 T cell receptor beta chains below was sequenced from the same sample in a study of response to subunit inactivated influenza vaccine. TCRdb ran MiXCR on the RT-PCR reads and lists one entry per CDR3 protein. This table holds about 780,000 distinct CDR3 sequences, about a fifth found once. Specimen: PBMCs from blood, collected approximately 5 days after vaccination. All receptors derive from a man aged 45-65 years who received an inactivated influenza vaccine.

The genes are TRBV28 and TRBJ2-1; 8 bases are shared with TRBD1. The CDR3 runs 13 residues. V lost 11 bases to trimming and J lost 5 bases; unmatched junction nucleotides: 8. CDR1 MDHEN and CDR2 SYDVKM come from the germline V gene. CDR3 sequence: CAGYSTGDNEQFF. For the CDR3, the DNA is TGTGCCGGCTACTCGACAGGGGACAATGAGCAGTTCTTC.

The V and J genes are TRBV5-1 and TRBJ2-2, with a tentative D call TRBD1 (6 bases). The CDR3 contains 14 residues. V was trimmed by 7 bases and J by 1 base, leaving 11 bases between them. Germline CDR1 reads SGHRS; CDR2 reads YFSETQ. CDR3 sequence: CASGKTGNTGELFF. In DNA form, the CDR3 reads TGCGCCAGCGGGAAGACAGGGAACACCGGGGAGCTGTTTTTT.

This clonotype was seen a handful of times. The chain is built from TRBV20-1 and TRBJ2-3, with D possibly matching TRBD1 (6 bases). Per germline, CDR1 DFQATT and CDR2 SNEGSKA (reference sequence). CDR3 length equals 15 residues. The germline V and J ends were trimmed by 2 bases and 1 base, with 13 bases remaining between them. This CDR3 reads CSARSSRTGTDTQYF. The CDR3 coding sequence is TGCAGTGCTAGATCCTCTAGGACAGGCACAGATACGCAGTATTTT.

This clonotype was recorded a few times. The genes are TRBV4-1 and TRBJ1-4, with D uncertain. This CDR3 has 13 amino acids. The V gene's germline CDR1 is MGHRA and CDR2 YSYEKL. Trimming removed 0 bases at V and 7 bases at J, with 6 bases between. The CDR3 reads CASSQEIGEKLFF. CDR3 DNA sequence: TGCGCCAGCAGCCAAGAGATCGGTGAAAAACTGTTTTTT.

This clonotype was counted only a few times. The V gene is TRBV30, the J gene TRBJ1-4; 8 positions match TRBD1. CDR1 GTSNPN and CDR2 SVGIG come from the germline V gene (reference sequence). V trimming: 7 bases; J trimming: 5 bases; junction bases outside the gene matches: 6. The CDR3 covers 13 residues. The chain's CDR3 is CASNRDRNEKLFF. The CDR3 bases are TGTGCCTCCAACAGGGACAGGAATGAAAAACTGTTTTTT.

This clonotype was counted only a few times. The gene calls are TRBV5-1 and TRBJ1-6; 8 nucleotides align to TRBD1. Looked up from germline, CDR1 is SGHRS and CDR2 is YFSETQ. The V gene end was trimmed by 4 bases and the J gene end by 7 bases; junction bases not matched to a gene: 4. This CDR3 has 14 residues. CDR3 sequence reads: CASSEGTGNSPLHF. In DNA form, the CDR3 reads TGCGCCAGCAGCGAGGGGACAGGAAATTCACCCCTCCACTTT. Based on the CDR3 plus reference TRBV5-1 and TRBJ1-6, the full variable domain is KAGVTQTPRYLIKTRGQQVTLSCSPISGHRSVSWYQQTPGQGLQFLFEYFSETQRNKGNFPGRFSGRQFSNSRSEMNVSTLELGDSALYLCASSEGTGNSPLHFGNGTRLTVT.

The sample holds a few counts of this clonotype. This chain links TRBV7-2 with TRBJ2-2; D uncertain. In germline, CDR1 is SGHTA, CDR2 FQGNSA. Trimming stripped 1 base from V and 6 bases from J, with 15 bases between. The CDR3 spans 16 residues. The CDR3 sequence: CASSLGRIGYSGELFF. The CDR3 DNA sequence: TGTGCCAGCAGCTTAGGACGTATAGGATATTCCGGGGAGCTGTTTTTT.

Note on this clonotype: This may arise from a read error, as a much more abundant clone is one base away. The CDR3 protein is CASSHDAWSSNEKLFF. CDR3 bases: TGCGCCAGCAGCCACGACGCGTGGTCATCTAATGAAAAACTGTTTTTT. The chain has TRBV5-1 and TRBJ1-4; D not resolved. Trimming shortened V by 4 bases and J by 3 bases, and 16 bases separated the two germline ends. CDR3 length: 16 amino acids. The germline V gene encodes CDR1 SGHRS and CDR2 YFSETQ.

In its sample, this clonotype was seen a few times. CDR3 DNA sequence: TGCAGCGGATCCGGGACTATGGGAGAGACCCAGTACTTC. It encodes CSGSGTMGETQYF. This rearrangement joins TRBV29-1 to TRBJ2-5; TRBD2 matches at 7 bases. There are 13 residues in the CDR3. V was clipped by 7 bases and J by 4 bases; unmatched bases: 9. CDR1 SQVTM and CDR2 ANQGSEA come from the germline V gene.

This chain connects TRBV20-1 to TRBJ1-2; D not resolved. CDR1 and CDR2 (germline): DFQATT, SNEGSKA (reference sequence). This CDR3 is built from 16 residues. Trimming left V 6 bases short and J 4 bases short, with 24 bases between. This chain's CDR3 is CSASAGVGEMAYGYTF. The CDR3 DNA sequence: TGCAGTGCCTCGGCTGGGGTCGGGGAGATGGCCTATGGCTACACCTTC.

The rearrangement joins TRBV12-3 or TRBV12-4 to TRBJ2-7, with 10 bases aligning to TRBD2. CDR3 size: 15 residues. V lost 6 bases, J lost 0 bases, and 5 bases stayed unmatched. The CDR3 sequence: CASSPGLAVSYEQYF. The CDR3 DNA reads as TGTGCCAGCAGCCCCGGACTAGCGGTCTCCTACGAGCAGTACTTC.

The sample holds a few counts of this clonotype. This chain links TRBV5-1 with TRBJ2-7, with D possibly TRBD1 on 6 matching bases. The CDR3 totals 14 residues. The germline V gene has CDR1 SGHRS and CDR2 YFSETQ. Trimming took off 4 bases at V and 4 bases at J, with 15 bases between the two ends. The CDR3 is CASSASGTKYEQYF. CDR3 in DNA: TGCGCCAGCAGCGCGTCCGGGACAAAATACGAGCAGTACTTC.

This clonotype was picked up a small number of times. V gene TRBV11-1 combines with J gene TRBJ2-1; 7 bases are a match to TRBD2. This CDR3 is 15 amino acids long. J lost 4 bases, V lost 3 bases, and 6 bases had no gene match. Germline-derived CDR1 and CDR2 are SGHAT and FQDESV (reference sequence). The CDR3 nucleotides read TGTGCCAGCAGCTTCGGCAGCGGGGAGTACAATGAGCAGTTCTTC. Residues: CASSFGSGEYNEQFF.

The chain combines TRBV30 with TRBJ2-3; D perhaps matches TRBD1 (5 bases). The CDR3 length is 14 residues. Germline loops: CDR1 GTSNPN, CDR2 SVGIG (reference sequence). The V end was cut by 8 bases, the J end by 0 bases, with 15 bases between. The CDR3 DNA sequence: TGTGCCGTCTCCCAGGGTGGTAGCACAGATACGCAGTATTTT. It codes for CAVSQGGSTDTQYF.

V gene TRBV11-2 combines with J gene TRBJ2-5; a weak D match, TRBD1 (6 bases). Germline V gives CDR1 SGHAT, CDR2 FQNNGV. The CDR3 has 17 amino acids. Trimming cost V 1 base and J 5 bases, with 20 bases left between them. CDR3 sequence reads: CASSLGPAGVTYETQYF. CDR3 DNA sequence: TGTGCCAGCAGCTTAGGGCCCGCAGGGGTGACCTACGAGACCCAGTACTTC.

This clonotype was observed a few times. The chain couples TRBV20-1 to TRBJ2-1, with D possibly matching TRBD2 (6 bases). Trimming shortened V by 5 bases and J by 0 bases, and 17 bases separated the two germline ends. Germline V gene sequence: CDR1 DFQATT, CDR2 SNEGSKA (reference sequence). The CDR3 length is 16 residues. The CDR3 DNA is TGCAGTGCTCCGGGGGACGCGTCGAGCTCCTACAATGAGCAGTTCTTC. Encoded protein: CSAPGDASSSYNEQFF.

The gene calls are TRBV6-1 and TRBJ2-1; D ambiguous. The V end was cut by 5 bases, the J end by 5 bases, with 13 bases between. This CDR3 is 14 amino acids long. Looked up from germline, CDR1 is MNHNS and CDR2 is SASEGT. CDR3 nucleotides: TGTGCCAGCAGTCGTCTCACGGCTAACAATGAGCAGTTCTTC. It translates to CASSRLTANNEQFF.

This clonotype appeared a few times. The rearrangement links TRBV18 to TRBJ2-5; weak D call: TRBD1 (5 bases). Trimming removed 2 bases from V and 2 bases from J, with 15 bases in between. The length of the CDR3 is 16 residues. Germline V gene lookup returns CDR1 KGHSH and CDR2 LQKENI. The CDR3 sequence is CASSPAGPGLQETQYF. The CDR3 DNA reads TGTGCCAGCTCACCAGCAGGGCCAGGGTTACAAGAGACCCAGTACTTC.

The chain recombines TRBV5-1 with TRBJ2-3, with 10 bases fitting TRBD2. The CDR3 contains 15 residues. The J segment lost 4 bases and the V segment lost 4 bases, leaving 6 bases of the junction unmatched. Germline V gene sequence: CDR1 SGHRS, CDR2 YFSETQ. The CDR3, as DNA: TGCGCCAGCAGCGACGTAGCGGGAGGCTCAGATACGCAGTATTTT. Its protein product is CASSDVAGGSDTQYF.

This clonotype was observed a few times. This chain uses TRBV5-1 with TRBJ2-1; possible D gene TRBD1, 6 bases. Trimming stripped 7 bases from V and 7 bases from J, with 15 bases between. The length of the CDR3 is 13 residues. The germline CDR1 and CDR2 sequences are SGHRS and YFSETQ. CDR3 residues: CASFPGVGNEQFF. The CDR3 DNA sequence: TGCGCCAGCTTCCCAGGGGTGGGGAATGAGCAGTTCTTC.

This clonotype was detected a few times. CDR3 in amino acids: CASSPGQGDRNTEAFF. CDR3 sequence (DNA): TGTGCCAGCAGTCCCGGACAGGGCGACAGGAACACTGAAGCTTTCTTT. The rearrangement links TRBV11-3 to TRBJ1-1, with 8 bases fitting TRBD1. Germline V lookup: CDR1 SGHNT, CDR2 YENEEA. There are 16 residues in the CDR3. The ends lost 6 bases at V and 1 base at J; junction bases unmatched: 10.

The rearrangement joins TRBV29-1 to TRBJ2-1, with 10 positions matching TRBD2. CDR1 and CDR2 from the germline V gene are SQVTM and ANQGSEA. The CDR3 totals 13 residues. After removal of 2 bases from V and 8 bases from J, the junction contained 3 bases not matched to a gene. CDR3 in DNA: TGCAGCGTTGAAACTAGCGGGAAATATGAGCAGTTCTTC. This translates into CSVETSGKYEQFF.

The chain links TRBV4-1 to TRBJ2-2, with a tentative D call TRBD1 (6 bases). Trimming removed 3 bases from V and 4 bases from J, with 12 bases in between. Germline V gives CDR1 MGHRA, CDR2 YSYEKL. CDR3 size: 15 residues. The CDR3 spells CASSHLTGRTGELFF. The CDR3 DNA follows: TGCGCCAGCAGCCACTTGACAGGACGCACCGGGGAGCTGTTTTTT.

This clonotype was seen ten or more times. J is TRBJ2-1 and V is TRBV7-2; possibly TRBD1 for D (5 bases). The CDR3 has 15 residues. V was clipped by 2 bases and J by 2 bases, with 10 bases between them. Germline assignment: CDR1 SGHTA and CDR2 FQGNSA. The CDR3: CASSLLQGTYNEQFF. The CDR3, as DNA: TGTGCCAGCAGCTTACTCCAGGGAACCTACAATGAGCAGTTCTTC.

This clonotype has more than one count but fewer than ten. CDR3 region: CASSFGLAHSYEQYF. Written as DNA, the CDR3 is TGTGCCAGCAGTTTCGGGTTAGCTCATTCCTACGAGCAGTACTTC. The gene calls are TRBV12-3 or TRBV12-4 and TRBJ2-7; D not certain. The CDR3 length is 15 residues. The V and J ends lost 3 bases and 1 base respectively, with 13 bases between them.